These 5 T cell receptor beta chains were all obtained from the same sample, sequenced in a study of cytomegalovirus exposure and HLA in healthy donors. Researchers ran the PCR with 60 Vbeta and 13 Jbeta primers. TCRdb keeps only in-frame clones here, not all; method: immunoSEQ multiplex PCR. The sample contains 85,000 to 100,000 clones, under 80% of which appear only once. The sample taken for sequencing was PBMCs. These receptor sequences come from a woman in her twenties or thirties in good health and CMV-seronegative.

This rearrangement joins TRBV19 to TRBJ1-2; no clear D. V gave up 6 bases and J gave up 7 bases, with 12 bases separating them. This CDR3 has 12 residues. CDR1 and CDR2 from the germline V gene are LNHDA and SQIVND (reference sequence). CDR3 in DNA: TGTGCCAGTAGCCCGACAATTCTTGGCTACACCTTC. This sequence encodes CASSPTILGYTF.

The chain recombines TRBV5-1 with TRBJ2-3, with D perhaps TRBD2 (6 bases). CDR3 size: 17 residues. The V gene lost 0 bases and the J gene lost 3 bases, with 17 bases spanning the gap. Germline lookup yields CDR1 SGHRS and CDR2 YFSETQ. The CDR3 here is CASSLDSRVGGTDTQYF. CDR3 DNA sequence: TGCGCCAGCAGCTTGGACTCCCGGGTCGGAGGGACAGATACGCAGTATTTT.

This clone was counted only a few times. The chain has TRBV29-1 and TRBJ2-1, with 13 bases that match TRBD2. V lost 4 bases and J lost 8; bases outside the gene matches: 14. CDR3 length: 17 amino acids. The germline CDR1 and CDR2 sequences are SQVTM and ANQGSEA. CDR3 sequence: CSVGRTSGGLIGDEQFF. CDR3 bases: TGCAGCGTTGGCCGGACTAGCGGGGGCTTGATTGGCGATGAGCAGTTCTTC.

This clone was detected only a few times. This sequence joins TRBV6-6 and TRBJ2-7; D is undetermined. V lost 4 bases and J 7 bases, leaving 8 bases between the germline ends. The CDR3 runs 11 residues. Germline values: CDR1 MNHNY, CDR2 SVGAGI (reference sequence). The CDR3 is CASSSYFEQYF. In DNA, the CDR3 is TGTGCCAGCAGTTCCTACTTTGAGCAGTACTTC.

The chain couples TRBV19 to TRBJ1-5; weak D call: TRBD1 (6 bases). CDR3 length equals 13 residues. CDR1 LNHDA and CDR2 SQIVND come from the germline V gene (reference sequence). The germline V and J ends were trimmed by 10 bases and 4 bases, with 14 bases remaining between them. The chain's CDR3 is CATQGIGNQPQHF. The DNA of the CDR3 is TGTGCCACCCAGGGGATAGGGAATCAGCCCCAGCATTTT.